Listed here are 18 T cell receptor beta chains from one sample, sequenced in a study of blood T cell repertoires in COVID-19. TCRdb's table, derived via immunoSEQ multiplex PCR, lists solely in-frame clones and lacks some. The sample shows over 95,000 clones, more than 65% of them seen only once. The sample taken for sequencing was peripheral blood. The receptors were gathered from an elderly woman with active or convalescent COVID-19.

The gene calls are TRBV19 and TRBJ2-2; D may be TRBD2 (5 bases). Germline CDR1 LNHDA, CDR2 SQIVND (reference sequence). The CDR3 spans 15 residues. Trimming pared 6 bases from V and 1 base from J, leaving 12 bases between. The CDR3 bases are TGTGCCAGTAGAGGCCAGGACTTGAACACCGGGGAGCTGTTTTTT. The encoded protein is CASRGQDLNTGELFF.

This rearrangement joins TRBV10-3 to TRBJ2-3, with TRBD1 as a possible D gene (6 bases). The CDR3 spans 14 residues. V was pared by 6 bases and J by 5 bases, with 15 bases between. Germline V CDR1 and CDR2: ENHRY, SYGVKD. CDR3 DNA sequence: TGTGCCATCAGCCAGGGGTTGGGTGGAGATACGCAGTATTTT. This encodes CAISQGLGGDTQYF.

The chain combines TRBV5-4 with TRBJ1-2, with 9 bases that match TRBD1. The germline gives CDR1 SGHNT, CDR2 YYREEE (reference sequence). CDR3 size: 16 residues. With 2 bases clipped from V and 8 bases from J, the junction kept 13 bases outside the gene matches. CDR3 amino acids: CASSFGGPGQGRGYTF. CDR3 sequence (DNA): TGTGCCAGCAGCTTTGGGGGCCCCGGACAGGGGCGAGGCTACACCTTC. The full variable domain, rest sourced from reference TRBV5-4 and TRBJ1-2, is ETGVTQSPTHLIKTRGQQVTLRCSSQSGHNTVSWYQQALGQGPQFIFQYYREEENGRGNFPPRFSGLQFPNYSSELNVNALELDDSALYLCASSFGGPGQGRGYTFGSGTRLTVV.

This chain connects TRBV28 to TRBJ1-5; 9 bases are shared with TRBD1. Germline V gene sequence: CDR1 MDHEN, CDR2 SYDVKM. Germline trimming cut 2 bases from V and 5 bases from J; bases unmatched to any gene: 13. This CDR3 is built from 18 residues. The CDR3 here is CASSLLRAGTGIDQPQHF. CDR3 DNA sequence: TGTGCCAGCAGTTTACTTAGAGCCGGGACAGGGATAGATCAGCCCCAGCATTTT.

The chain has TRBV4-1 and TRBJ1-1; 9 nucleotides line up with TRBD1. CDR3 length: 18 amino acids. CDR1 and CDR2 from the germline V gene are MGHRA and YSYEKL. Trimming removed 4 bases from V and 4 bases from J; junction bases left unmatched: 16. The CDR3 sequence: CASSPYGTGLTGGTEAFF. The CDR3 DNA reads TGCGCCAGCAGCCCCTATGGGACAGGGCTAACCGGAGGCACTGAAGCTTTCTTT.

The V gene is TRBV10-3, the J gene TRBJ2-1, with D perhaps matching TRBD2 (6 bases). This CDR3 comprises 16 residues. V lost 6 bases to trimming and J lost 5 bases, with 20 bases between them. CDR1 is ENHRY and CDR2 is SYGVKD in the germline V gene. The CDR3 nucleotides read TGTGCCATCAGGCCAGACCGGGACTGGATCAACAATGAGCAGTTCTTC. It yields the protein CAIRPDRDWINNEQFF.

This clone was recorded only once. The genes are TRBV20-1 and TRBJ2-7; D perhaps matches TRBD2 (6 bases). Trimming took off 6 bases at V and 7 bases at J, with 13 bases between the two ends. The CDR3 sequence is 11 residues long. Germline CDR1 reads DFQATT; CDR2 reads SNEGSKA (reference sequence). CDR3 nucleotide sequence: TGCAGTGCCAAAGCTCGGGGGGAGCAGTACTTC. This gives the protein CSAKARGEQYF.

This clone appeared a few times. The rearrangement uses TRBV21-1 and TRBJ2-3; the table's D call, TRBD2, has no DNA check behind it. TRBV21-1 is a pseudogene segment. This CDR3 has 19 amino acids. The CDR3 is CASSKGGTSGRQKTDTQYF. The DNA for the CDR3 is TGTGCCAGCAGCAAAGGAGGGACTAGCGGGAGACAAAAAACAGATACGCAGTATTTT.

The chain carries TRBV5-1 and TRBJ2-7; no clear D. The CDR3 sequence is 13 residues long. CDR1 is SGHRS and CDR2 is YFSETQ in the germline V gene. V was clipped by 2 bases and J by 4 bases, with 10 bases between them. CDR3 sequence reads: CASSFTTSYEQYF. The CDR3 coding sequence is TGCGCCAGCAGCTTCACTACCTCTTACGAGCAGTACTTC. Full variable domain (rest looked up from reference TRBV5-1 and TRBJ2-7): KAGVTQTPRYLIKTRGQQVTLSCSPISGHRSVSWYQQTPGQGLQFLFEYFSETQRNKGNFPGRFSGRQFSNSRSEMNVSTLELGDSALYLCASSFTTSYEQYFGPGTRLTVT.

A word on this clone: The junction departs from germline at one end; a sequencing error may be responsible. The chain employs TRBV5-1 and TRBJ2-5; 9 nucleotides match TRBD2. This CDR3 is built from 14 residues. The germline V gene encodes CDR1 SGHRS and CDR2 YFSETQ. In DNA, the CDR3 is TGTGCCAGCAGCACCGTAGCGGGAGTAGAGACCCAGTACTTC. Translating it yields CASSTVAGVETQYF. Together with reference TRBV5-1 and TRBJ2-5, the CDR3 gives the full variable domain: KAGVTQTPRYLIKTRGQQVTLSCSPISGHRSVSWYQQTPGQGLQFLFEYFSETQRNKGNFPGRFSGRQFSNSRSEMNVSTLELGDSALYLCASSTVAGVETQYFGPGTRLLVL.

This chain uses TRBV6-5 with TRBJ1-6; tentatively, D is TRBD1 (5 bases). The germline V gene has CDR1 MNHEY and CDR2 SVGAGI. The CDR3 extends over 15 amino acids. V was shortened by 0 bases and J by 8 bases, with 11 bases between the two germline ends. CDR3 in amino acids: CASSYSRRGDSPLHF. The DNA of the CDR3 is TGTGCCAGCAGTTACTCGAGAAGGGGTGATTCACCCCTCCACTTT.

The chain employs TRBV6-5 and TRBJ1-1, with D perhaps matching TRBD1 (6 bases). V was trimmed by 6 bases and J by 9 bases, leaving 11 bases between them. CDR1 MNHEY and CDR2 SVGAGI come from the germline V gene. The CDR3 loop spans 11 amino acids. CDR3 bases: TGTGCCAGCAGGATAACAGGGCAAGCTTTCTTT. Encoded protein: CASRITGQAFF.

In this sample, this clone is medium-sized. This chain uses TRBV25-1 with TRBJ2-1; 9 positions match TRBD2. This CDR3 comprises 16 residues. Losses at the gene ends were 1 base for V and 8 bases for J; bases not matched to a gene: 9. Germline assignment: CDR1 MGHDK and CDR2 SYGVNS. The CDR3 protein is CASSEFISGSVYEQFF. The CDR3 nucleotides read TGTGCCAGCAGTGAATTTATTAGCGGGAGTGTATATGAGCAGTTCTTC.

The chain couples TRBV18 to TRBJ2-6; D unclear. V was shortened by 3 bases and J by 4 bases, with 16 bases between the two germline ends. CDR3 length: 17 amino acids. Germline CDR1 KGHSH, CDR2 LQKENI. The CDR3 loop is CASSPRSDVSGANVLTF. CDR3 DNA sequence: TGTGCCAGCTCACCCCGGTCTGATGTTTCCGGGGCCAACGTCCTGACTTTC.

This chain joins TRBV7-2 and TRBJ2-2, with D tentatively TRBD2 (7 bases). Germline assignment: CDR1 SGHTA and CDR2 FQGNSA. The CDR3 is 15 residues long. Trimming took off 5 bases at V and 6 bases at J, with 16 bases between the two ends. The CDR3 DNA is TGTGCCAGCAGCGTCCTACGGGGGGCGGCCGGGGAGCTGTTTTTT. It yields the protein CASSVLRGAAGELFF.

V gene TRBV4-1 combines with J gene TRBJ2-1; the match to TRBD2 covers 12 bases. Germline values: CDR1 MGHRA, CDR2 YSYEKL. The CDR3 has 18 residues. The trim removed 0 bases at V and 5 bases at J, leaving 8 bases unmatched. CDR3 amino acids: CASSQDLGLAGGNNEQFF. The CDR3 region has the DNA TGCGCCAGCAGCCAAGATCTTGGGCTAGCGGGAGGGAACAATGAGCAGTTCTTC.

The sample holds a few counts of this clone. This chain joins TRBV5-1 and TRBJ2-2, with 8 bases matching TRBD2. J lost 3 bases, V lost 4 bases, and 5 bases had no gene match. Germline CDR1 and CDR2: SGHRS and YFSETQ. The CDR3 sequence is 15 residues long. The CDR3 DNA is TGCGCCAGCAGCCCGGCGGGGGGTGACACCGGGGAGCTGTTTTTT. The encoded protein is CASSPAGGDTGELFF.

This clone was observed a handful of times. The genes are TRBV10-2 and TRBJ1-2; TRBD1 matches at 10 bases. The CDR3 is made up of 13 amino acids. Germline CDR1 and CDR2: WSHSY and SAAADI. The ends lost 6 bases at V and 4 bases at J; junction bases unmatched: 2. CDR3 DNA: TGCGCCAGCAGCCGGACAGGGGGCTATGGCTACACCTTC. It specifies CASSRTGGYGYTF.